This T cell receptor (beta chain) was sequenced during a study of blood T cells in healthy people across ages. Study-wide results and limits: Greater diversity and more naive CD4+ cells were seen in long-lived donors than in aged donors. Using unsorted PBMCs precluded a conclusive naive versus antigen-experienced comparison.

Germline V gene sequence: CDR1 SGHTA, CDR2 FQGNSA. The V segment lost 6 bases and the J segment 7 bases; nucleotides outside the gene matches: 11. The CDR3 length is 15 residues. A J-beta primer mix and a sample-barcoded 5' primer were used in a second PCR of roughly 6 to 11 cycles. TCRdb called the 5' RACE reads again in MiXCR, with one record for every CDR3 protein. Found here are 850,000 to 1,300,000 distinct CDR3 sequences, under 55% of them singletons; the top ten hold under 20%. This clonotype was detected only a few times. As yet, its antigen is unknown. What was sequenced was blood. The chain employs TRBV7-2 and TRBJ1-4, with TRBD1 identical over 7 bases. The TCR was taken from a woman in her sixties or seventies in good health. The CDR3 nucleotides are TGTGCCAGCAGTTACCGGACAGGCGCCGTTGAAAAACTGTTTTTT. Translated: CASSYRTGAVEKLFF.